A selection of T cell receptor beta chains follows, all from one sample in a study of T cell responses to AZD1222 COVID-19 vaccine. Produced via immunoSEQ multiplex PCR; TCRdb's table is partial and in-frame only. Found here are approximately 140,000 clones, 90% to 95% of them singletons; the top ten hold roughly 5%. This sample comprised peripheral blood, obtained on day 0 of AZD1222 vaccination. Receptors were obtained from an adult in good health. Both conserved end residues are part of each CDR3. A D gene is named only where the DNA matches it firmly. Clone size is not always given. Where it is, it says once, few, many or a class for expanded clones.

D gene: TRBD1; J gene: TRBJ1-6; clone size: .; V gene: TRBV14; CDR3 protein: CASSQGQGNSPLHF; CDR3 DNA: TGTGCCAGCAGCCAAGGACAGGGGAATTCACCCCTCCACTTT
D gene: TRBD1; J gene: TRBJ1-6; clone size: .; V gene: TRBV5-1; CDR3 protein: CASSPGTGSSPLHF; CDR3 DNA: TGCGCCAGCAGCCCCGGGACAGGGTCTTCACCCCTCCACTTT
D gene: .; J gene: TRBJ1-2; clone size: .; V gene: TRBV6-2/TRBV6-3; CDR3 protein: CASSYLGPANYGYTF; CDR3 DNA: TGTGCCAGCAGTTACCTTGGGCCAGCTAACTATGGCTACACCTTC
D gene: TRBD1; J gene: TRBJ1-1; clone size: .; V gene: TRBV30; CDR3 protein: CAWSLGPLQGSDTEAFF; CDR3 DNA: TGTGCCTGGAGTTTGGGGCCTCTACAGGGGTCGGACACTGAAGCTTTCTTT
D gene: .; J gene: TRBJ1-1; clone size: .; V gene: TRBV6-5; CDR3 protein: CASSSNRGHTEAFF; CDR3 DNA: TGTGCCAGCAGTAGTAACCGGGGCCACACTGAAGCTTTCTTT
D gene: .; J gene: TRBJ2-2; clone size: .; V gene: TRBV5-4; CDR3 protein: CASSQPSRLGDGELFF; CDR3 DNA: TGTGCCAGCAGCCAACCTTCGAGACTAGGGGACGGGGAGCTGTTTTTT
D gene: .; J gene: TRBJ2-6; clone size: .; V gene: TRBV19; CDR3 protein: CASSQDVNSGANVLTF; CDR3 DNA: TGTGCCAGTAGTCAGGATGTCAACTCTGGGGCCAACGTCCTGACTTTC
D gene: TRBD1; J gene: TRBJ2-5; clone size: .; V gene: TRBV6-5; CDR3 protein: CASSTQGQGLETQYF; CDR3 DNA: TGTGCCAGCAGTACCCAGGGACAGGGCCTGGAGACCCAGTACTTC
D gene: .; J gene: TRBJ2-3; clone size: .; V gene: TRBV10-2; CDR3 protein: CASSETTDTQYF; CDR3 DNA: TGCGCCAGCAGTGAAACAACCGATACGCAGTATTTT
D gene: TRBD1; J gene: TRBJ2-3; clone size: .; V gene: TRBV5-6; CDR3 protein: CASTGTGIKRRTDTQYF; CDR3 DNA: TGTGCCAGTACCGGGACAGGGATAAAACGACGCACAGATACGCAGTATTTT
D gene: .; J gene: TRBJ1-5; clone size: once; V gene: TRBV10-3; CDR3 protein: CAISESQGSNQPQHF; CDR3 DNA: TGTGCCATCAGTGAGTCTCAGGGCAGCAATCAGCCCCAGCATTTT
D gene: TRBD1; J gene: TRBJ1-4; clone size: .; V gene: TRBV19; CDR3 protein: CASSIETGTVNEKLFF; CDR3 DNA: TGTGCCAGTAGTATCGAGACAGGGACCGTTAATGAAAAACTGTTTTTT
D gene: TRBD1; J gene: TRBJ2-3; clone size: .; V gene: TRBV11-2; CDR3 protein: CASSSGQPGNTQYF; CDR3 DNA: TGTGCCAGCAGCTCGGGACAGCCCGGGAATACGCAGTATTTT
D gene: .; J gene: TRBJ2-7; clone size: .; V gene: TRBV1; CDR3 protein: CTSSQIASRYEQYF; CDR3 DNA: TGCACCAGCAGCCAAATAGCGTCGCGCTACGAGCAGTACTTC
D gene: .; J gene: TRBJ1-1; clone size: .; V gene: TRBV2; CDR3 protein: CARGRANTEAFF; CDR3 DNA: TGTGCCCGGGGGAGGGCCAACACTGAAGCTTTCTTT
D gene: .; J gene: TRBJ2-5; clone size: .; V gene: TRBV6-2/TRBV6-3; CDR3 protein: CASSHQETQYF; CDR3 DNA: TGTGCCAGCAGTCACCAAGAGACCCAGTACTTC
D gene: TRBD1; J gene: TRBJ2-7; clone size: .; V gene: TRBV6-5; CDR3 protein: CASTIGQGIYEQYF; CDR3 DNA: TGTGCCAGCACCATAGGACAGGGAATCTACGAGCAGTACTTC
D gene: TRBD1; J gene: TRBJ2-7; clone size: .; V gene: TRBV6-5; CDR3 protein: CATRTGPYEQYF; CDR3 DNA: TGTGCCACCAGGACAGGACCCTACGAGCAGTACTTC
D gene: TRBD1; J gene: TRBJ1-1; clone size: .; V gene: TRBV28; CDR3 protein: CASLQGAYRNTEAFF; CDR3 DNA: TGTGCCAGCCTACAGGGGGCATATCGTAACACTGAAGCTTTCTTT
D gene: .; J gene: TRBJ1-5; clone size: .; V gene: TRBV6-2/TRBV6-3; CDR3 protein: CASSYDTGYSNQPQHF; CDR3 DNA: TGTGCCAGCAGTTACGACACAGGATATAGCAATCAGCCCCAGCATTTT
D gene: .; J gene: TRBJ1-1; clone size: .; V gene: TRBV29-1; CDR3 protein: CSVESGYTEAFF; CDR3 DNA: TGCAGCGTTGAAAGCGGTTACACTGAAGCTTTCTTT
D gene: .; J gene: TRBJ1-5; clone size: .; V gene: TRBV5-1; CDR3 protein: CASSLEGSSNQPQHF; CDR3 DNA: TGCGCCAGCAGCTTGGAAGGGTCCAGCAATCAGCCCCAGCATTTT
D gene: .; J gene: TRBJ2-1; clone size: .; V gene: TRBV19; CDR3 protein: CASRPRQATHNEQFF; CDR3 DNA: TGTGCCAGTAGACCTAGGCAGGCAACGCACAATGAGCAGTTCTTC
D gene: .; J gene: TRBJ2-7; clone size: .; V gene: TRBV5-4; CDR3 protein: CASSNTASPYEQYF; CDR3 DNA: TGTGCCAGCAGCAACACCGCGTCCCCCTACGAGCAGTACTTC
D gene: .; J gene: TRBJ1-2; clone size: .; V gene: TRBV6-2/TRBV6-3; CDR3 protein: CASSYLFTINYGYTF; CDR3 DNA: TGTGCCAGCAGTTATCTCTTCACGATTAACTATGGCTACACCTTC
D gene: TRBD2; J gene: TRBJ2-5; clone size: .; V gene: TRBV6-2/TRBV6-3; CDR3 protein: CASSPIGLAGAETQYF; CDR3 DNA: TGTGCCAGCAGCCCCATTGGACTAGCGGGGGCAGAGACCCAGTACTTC
D gene: .; J gene: TRBJ1-2; clone size: .; V gene: TRBV5-6; CDR3 protein: CASSDLGHGYGYTF; CDR3 DNA: TGTGCCAGCAGCGACCTGGGACACGGCTATGGCTACACCTTC
D gene: .; J gene: TRBJ1-5; clone size: .; V gene: TRBV18; CDR3 protein: CASSLSDDVRPQHF; CDR3 DNA: TGTGCCAGCTCACTTTCTGATGATGTTCGGCCCCAGCATTTT
D gene: .; J gene: TRBJ2-3; clone size: .; V gene: TRBV7-8; CDR3 protein: CASSPRLEPADTQYF; CDR3 DNA: TGTGCCAGCAGCCCCAGACTAGAACCGGCAGATACGCAGTATTTT
D gene: .; J gene: TRBJ2-3; clone size: .; V gene: TRBV5-4; CDR3 protein: CASSLGLTDTQYF; CDR3 DNA: TGTGCCAGCAGCTTGGGTTTAACAGATACGCAGTATTTT
D gene: .; J gene: TRBJ2-7; clone size: .; V gene: TRBV5-1; CDR3 protein: CASSSQEEGYEQYF; CDR3 DNA: TGCGCCAGCAGCTCACAGGAAGAGGGCTACGAGCAGTACTTC
D gene: TRBD2; J gene: TRBJ2-1; clone size: once; V gene: TRBV5-6; CDR3 protein: CASSSGGGPGNEQFF; CDR3 DNA: TGTGCCAGCAGCTCGGGGGGAGGGCCTGGGAATGAGCAGTTCTTC
D gene: .; J gene: TRBJ2-7; clone size: .; V gene: TRBV4-3; CDR3 protein: CASSPDGAGTPYEQYF; CDR3 DNA: TGCGCCAGCAGCCCGGATGGCGCGGGGACTCCCTACGAGCAGTACTTC
D gene: .; J gene: TRBJ2-7; clone size: once; V gene: TRBV10-3; CDR3 protein: CAISDKEGAYEQYF; CDR3 DNA: TGTGCCATCAGTGATAAAGAGGGAGCCTACGAGCAGTACTTC
D gene: TRBD1; J gene: TRBJ2-7; clone size: .; V gene: TRBV19; CDR3 protein: CASSSRTGGTSYEQYF; CDR3 DNA: TGTGCCAGTAGTAGCCGGACAGGGGGTACCTCCTACGAGCAGTACTTC
D gene: .; J gene: TRBJ1-2; clone size: .; V gene: TRBV18; CDR3 protein: CASSPPAGPENYGYTF; CDR3 DNA: TGTGCCAGCTCACCACCGGCTGGTCCCGAAAACTATGGCTACACCTTC
D gene: .; J gene: TRBJ2-7; clone size: once; V gene: TRBV7-6; CDR3 protein: CASSSGAGFPYEQYF; CDR3 DNA: TGTGCCAGCAGCTCCGGGGCAGGGTTCCCCTACGAGCAGTACTTC
D gene: .; J gene: TRBJ2-2; clone size: .; V gene: TRBV5-1; CDR3 protein: CASSLGSFANTGELFF; CDR3 DNA: TGCGCCAGCAGCCTAGGGAGCTTCGCGAACACCGGGGAGCTGTTTTTT
D gene: .; J gene: TRBJ1-6; clone size: once; V gene: TRBV27; CDR3 protein: CASSLGGINSPLHF; CDR3 DNA: TGTGCCAGCAGTTTAGGGGGGATTAATTCACCCCTCCACTTT
D gene: .; J gene: TRBJ2-1; clone size: .; V gene: TRBV6-5; CDR3 protein: CASTSGGLLNEQFF; CDR3 DNA: TGTGCCAGCACCTCCGGGGGCCTCCTCAATGAGCAGTTCTTC
D gene: .; J gene: TRBJ2-7; clone size: .; V gene: TRBV7-6; CDR3 protein: CASSLSSNSEQYF; CDR3 DNA: TGTGCCAGCAGCTTAAGTAGCAACAGCGAGCAGTACTTC
D gene: TRBD2; J gene: TRBJ2-4; clone size: .; V gene: TRBV7-2; CDR3 protein: CASSLVGRELQYF; CDR3 DNA: TGTGCCAGCAGCTTAGTTGGGCGGGAGCTTCAGTACTTC
D gene: TRBD1; J gene: TRBJ1-1; clone size: .; V gene: TRBV2; CDR3 protein: CASSSGGVEAFF; CDR3 DNA: TGTGCCAGCAGTTCAGGGGGGGTGGAAGCTTTCTTT
D gene: TRBD2; J gene: TRBJ2-7; clone size: .; V gene: TRBV10-1; CDR3 protein: CASSPHLSGATYEQYF; CDR3 DNA: TGCGCCAGCAGTCCTCACCTTAGCGGGGCAACCTACGAGCAGTACTTC
D gene: TRBD1; J gene: TRBJ1-6; clone size: .; V gene: TRBV6-5; CDR3 protein: CASSYSFAGGNSPLHF; CDR3 DNA: TGTGCCAGCAGTTACTCGTTTGCAGGGGGGAATTCACCCCTCCACTTT